This note documents a single T cell receptor (beta chain) sequence. This clone has only one observation. What this receptor recognizes is not known. Base-call qualities are not available, and no considerably larger clone is one nucleotide away. The cohort consisted of 600 to 700 healthy bone marrow donors. All cohort members were sampled while nominally healthy, although unrecorded immune exposures were likely present. The donor tested CMV seronegative, placing the donor among the 350 to 400 seronegative members of the cohort. Each donor provided a peripheral blood sample, and peripheral blood mononuclear cells were used for TCR beta sequencing. Genomic DNA was extracted from the blood cell samples with the Qiagen DNeasy Blood Extraction Kit. This specimen comes from a study of cytomegalovirus exposure and HLA in healthy donors (dated by TCRdb to the late 2010s). As for the study more broadly: In an earlier analysis of 450 to 750 of the donors, 250 to 350 Gb of sequence data and 90 million to 120 million unique TCR beta sequences from 150 million to 200 million T cells were reported. Approximately 310 gigabases of sequencing data and tens of millions of unique TCR sequences were included in an early release covering around 650 HLA-typed donors. Among the roughly 400 genotyped donors, under 90% belonged to the genetic ancestry cluster associated with self-reported Caucasian donors. The aim of the study was to test whether cataloging public T cell receptors could identify signatures of past pathogen exposure. The study used immunosequencing to profile the T cell repertoires of several hundred subjects and linked those repertoires to cytomegalovirus serostatus. In addition to the first cohort of 650 to 800 subjects, a separate validation cohort of 130 or so different subjects was used. To predict cytomegalovirus infection status, the study brought together high-throughput TCR immunosequencing, statistical association of individual TCRs with disease status, and machine learning. In a later analysis, previously published TCR beta repertoires from 670 or so donors were re-analyzed and high-resolution HLA genotyping was added so that TCR occurrence patterns could be studied. The later analysis used no new phenotypic data to find candidate immune exposures, relying instead on TCR beta sequences and their occurrence across donors. In an earlier analysis of around 540 of the donors, high-throughput TCR beta sequencing was used to judge whether each TCR beta V gene segment behaved as functional or pseudogenic. Donor age, sex, ethnicity and CMV serostatus were compiled alongside the repertoire data. A later genetic analysis took genome-wide SNP genotypes for about three fifths of the roughly 700 donors and used that subset as a discovery cohort. Every repertoire in the discovery cohort had been generated on one and the same sequencing platform. Class I and class II HLA loci were covered by the typing at four-digit resolution. Typing coverage differed by locus: A, B, C, DRB1 and DQB1 were typed in roughly 629-640 donors, DQA1 in about 500, DPA1 in around 610, and DPB1 in roughly 470. Roughly five DR-DQ haplotypes were handled as single units for association and clustering because linkage in the cohort was strong. On average, around 200,000 unique TCR beta nucleotide sequences were sequenced per donor among several hundred genotyped donors of the cohort, with 15% to 20% of those sequences being non-productive. What the study reported, not specific to this receptor: The authors suggested that the approach could potentially be extended to other disease states and immunological phenotypes. A later analysis reported that several top co-occurrence clusters appeared linked to parvovirus B19, influenza, CMV and Epstein-Barr virus. For the cohort, immune exposure information was limited to CMV serostatus. According to a later analysis, TCR association rates differed among HLA loci, with DRB1 alleles showing the most associated TCRs and HLA-C alleles showing the fewest. The earlier analysis of approximately 560 of the donors excluded roughly 17 rarely observed V segments, including chromosome 9 orphons, because counts were too low. A later analysis found that HLA-associated TCR beta chains were more clonally expanded and had lower generation probabilities than equally common non-associated chains. A later genetic analysis reported fewer N-insertions in productive TCRs among donors in an Asian-associated ancestry cluster than the approximately 700-donor mean. Some IMGT-functional V segments, including TRBV6-2 and TRBV6-3, could not be told apart with the 87-base-pair reads, so those segments were excluded. V-gene and J-gene trimming of TCR beta chains was associated with a missense DCLRE1C variant in a later genetic analysis, and the association was replicated in an independent cohort. Most TCR sequences were observed very rarely across donors, whereas some public TCRs were present in many individuals. In a later analysis, most CMV-associated TCR beta chains were found to appear HLA-restricted, with HLA associations seemingly driven largely by CMV exposure. A total of about 150 TCR beta chains were listed by the study as associated with cytomegalovirus. In a later analysis, around 17,000 TCR beta sequences were associated with specific HLA alleles at a false discovery rate of 0.05. Correlated functional status among segregating V segments might reflect linkage disequilibrium, but an unknown experimental factor could not be ruled out. In vitro tests confirmed that a few of the cytomegalovirus-associated TCR beta chains recognize cytomegalovirus antigens. The classifier was reported to diagnose cytomegalovirus status with high specificity and sensitivity in both the original and validation cohorts. When HLA alleles, especially DR and DQ, strongly co-occurred, TCR associations were difficult to assign to individual alleles. This cohort had only TCR beta chains sequenced, and the lack of alpha or paired-chain data limited which features could be detected. In an earlier analysis of 587 of the donors, most TCR beta V segments appeared in productive rearrangements about 87% or about 30% of the time, broadly matching IMGT annotations. The presence/absence analyses assumed that sequencing depth was roughly uniform across donors, and that assumption may not be true. A cluster of highly shared sequence variants was judged likely to represent a technical artifact of the sequencing pipeline. Because HLA typing was missing for some donors at each locus, association tests included only the typed subset. A further reported finding was that TCR beta sequences accurately predicted the HLA-A and HLA-B alleles for most subjects in the first cohort.

From the cysteine up to the phenylalanine, the CDR3 has a length of 16 residues. Left in the record is the CDR3 DNA by itself, 48 bases read in frame from the first base. According to the germline V gene (reference sequence), CDR1 reads SGHNT and CDR2 reads YYREEE. The V end gives up 0 bases and the J end 4 bases, leaving 10 bases in the junction not matched to a gene. Libraries were constructed by the immunoSEQ multiplex PCR assay. A mixture of 60 forward primers for TCR Vbeta segments and 13 reverse primers for TCR Jbeta segments was used in the multiplex PCR. A multiplex PCR assay on genomic DNA amplified the CDR3 region of rearranged TCR beta genes. The amplified TCR beta libraries were sequenced on the Illumina HiSeq System as 87-base-pair reads. In the original analysis: Across the roughly 700 repertoires, a later analysis counted 78 million or so unique TCR beta chains, 8.5 million to 12 million of which were shared by at least two donors. A nearest-neighbor algorithm error-corrected the raw reads and collapsed the reads into unique sequences, merging closely related sequences to remove PCR and sequencing errors. Alignment of CDR3 sequences to IMGT reference sequences was used to assign V, D and J gene segments. For a sequence to be retained, at least a six-nucleotide match to both a V gene segment and a J gene segment was required. A rearrangement was called productive if the CDR3 had no stop codons and remained in frame with V and J, and every other rearrangement was called non-productive. Following IMGT convention, CDR3 was defined as the stretch from the second conserved V-encoded cysteine to the conserved J-encoded phenylalanine. The earlier analysis of some 550 of the donors excluded any sequence lacking an unambiguous match to a single V gene segment. In an earlier analysis of roughly 600 of the donors, a V segment was called functional when productive rearrangements were above 56.7%, and segregating when the standard deviation between donors exceeded 5%. A statistical classification framework was developed to diagnose cytomegalovirus status using the catalog of TCR beta chain sequences. In a later analysis, TCR nucleotide sequences were compared against IMGT/GENE-DB human TR gene sequences so that V and J genes could be assigned. A later analysis assigned CDR3 sequences and most-parsimonious VDJ recombination scenarios with the TCRdist pipeline. In a later analysis, each TCR beta chain was defined by its CDR3 amino acid sequence together with its V-gene family, and reads without a unique V-gene family were excluded. As a way to deal with suspected cross-contamination and a sequencing artifact, a later analysis dropped 592 nucleotide sequences that were highly shared and had low generation probability. For each public chain, a later analysis derived a clonal expansion index from normalized ranks of inferred template counts within each repertoire. A later analysis computed generation probabilities with a VDJ recombination model fitted to out-of-frame rearrangements, and checked the results against IGoR. A later analysis scored TCR-TCR, TCR-HLA and TCR-CMV co-occurrence with hypergeometric tests, applying a repertoire-size bias correction to TCR pairs. A later analysis estimated false discovery rates by permuting HLA or CMV assignments 20 times. A later analysis grouped co-occurring TCRs with DBSCAN, adding TCRdist sequence similarity when clustering within HLA-allele-positive subsets. Repertoires with fewer than 30,000 or more than 120,000 public chains were left out of co-occurrence clustering, as were five repertoires with anomalous nucleotide sharing. Entries here come from immuneACCESS through TCRdb and include only in-frame sequences with V and J called. Some clones fail to appear in such tables; in the studies checked, an unresolved V gene covers under half of the shortfall, and the cause of the remainder is unknown. V, J and clone size were drawn from that table, and D and trimming were deduced from the DNA. This sample gives more than 75,000 clones in total; 70% to 90% of them show up just once. The ten biggest clones cover around 2.3% of the sample.

Rearrangement joined TRBV5-4 to TRBJ2-7; TRBD2 aligns with 7 central bases. The sequenced sample was PBMCs. The clonotype was recovered from a man between 18 and 29 years old in good health and CMV-seronegative. The CDR3 protein: CASSLEPPRELYEQYF. The DNA sequence is given as TGTGCCAGCAGCTTGGAACCCCCGCGGGAGCTTTACGAGCAGTACTTC.